The 32 T cell receptor beta chains in this list originate from one sample, sequenced in a study of cytomegalovirus exposure and HLA in healthy donors. PCR employed 60 Vbeta and 13 Jbeta primers. The table came from immunoSEQ multiplex PCR; TCRdb's copy has only in-frame clones and leaves some out. The profile shows 120,000 or so clones, 6.5% to 9.5% of them singletons. The specimen sequenced was PBMCs. These receptor sequences come from a middle-aged woman in good health and CMV-seropositive.

This clone came up a few times. This chain links TRBV5-4 with TRBJ2-1; 10 bases line up with TRBD2. This CDR3 is built from 17 residues. CDR1 and CDR2 from the germline V gene are SGHNT and YYREEE (reference sequence). The J segment lost 7 bases and the V segment lost 0 bases, leaving 10 bases of the junction unmatched. The CDR3, as DNA: TGTGCCAGCAGCTTGGATTGGAGCGGGGGGGCTGGAAATGAGCAGTTCTTC. Residues: CASSLDWSGGAGNEQFF.

V and J are TRBV4-1 and TRBJ2-5, with D perhaps TRBD1 (6 bases). CDR1 is MGHRA and CDR2 is YSYEKL in the germline V gene. The CDR3 loop spans 16 amino acids. V shed 0 bases and J shed 7 bases, with 18 bases lying between them. CDR3 sequence reads: CASSQEDRPSAVTQYF. Written as DNA, the CDR3 is TGCGCCAGCAGCCAAGAGGACAGACCCTCCGCAGTGACCCAGTACTTC.

The CDR3 is CASSEAAGTGGKYF. CDR3 bases: TGTGCCAGCAGTGAAGCGGCAGGGACAGGGGGGAAGTACTTC. V and J are TRBV2 and TRBJ2-7; 11 positions agree with TRBD1. The CDR3 runs to 14 residues. J lost 11 bases, V lost 0 bases, and 6 bases had no gene match. The germline gives CDR1 SNHLY, CDR2 FYNNEI.

The chain employs TRBV5-4 and TRBJ2-1; TRBD2 aligns across 16 bases. V lost 3 bases, J lost 1 base, and 4 bases stayed unmatched. The CDR3 contains 18 residues. Germline loops: CDR1 SGHNT, CDR2 YYREEE (reference sequence). Here the CDR3 reads CASSSGLAGGLSYNEQFF. The DNA of the CDR3 is TGTGCCAGCAGCTCGGGACTAGCGGGGGGGCTTTCCTACAATGAGCAGTTCTTC.

The genes are TRBV6-5 and TRBJ1-5, with D unclear. The germline V gene encodes CDR1 MNHEY and CDR2 SVGAGI. This CDR3 region has 13 residues. Trimming pared 2 bases from V and 6 bases from J, leaving 8 bases between. This CDR3 reads CASSYAGGQPQHF. The CDR3 region has the DNA TGTGCCAGCAGTTACGCGGGAGGTCAGCCCCAGCATTTT.

This clone was seen a few times. The genes are TRBV10-3 and TRBJ2-5; D might be TRBD2 (6 bases). The CDR3 loop spans 15 amino acids. V was shortened by 3 bases and J by 4 bases, with 15 bases between the two germline ends. Germline assignment: CDR1 ENHRY and CDR2 SYGVKD. The CDR3 nucleotides read TGTGCCATCAGTGACGGACGGGGGAAGCCAGAGACCCAGTACTTC. Translated, it gives CAISDGRGKPETQYF.

This clone was picked up a small number of times. V and J are TRBV27 and TRBJ2-7; 14 nucleotides line up with TRBD2. Unmatched junction bases numbered 6, after V lost 5 bases and J lost 6 bases. Per germline, CDR1 MNHEY and CDR2 SMNVEV (reference sequence). CDR3 length: 15 residues. In DNA, the CDR3 is TGTGCCAGCAGTCCTGGGACTAGCGGGGGTGTCGAGCAGTACTTC. Translated, it gives CASSPGTSGGVEQYF.

This clone occurred a few times. The V call is TRBV2, the J call TRBJ1-1, with 7 bases matching TRBD1. This CDR3 has 15 amino acids. V trimming: 5 bases; J trimming: 0 bases; junction bases outside the gene matches: 6. Germline lookup yields CDR1 SNHLY and CDR2 FYNNEI. CDR3 residues: CASSTGQVMNTEAFF. In DNA, the CDR3 is TGTGCCAGCAGTACCGGACAGGTCATGAACACTGAAGCTTTCTTT.

Only a few counts were recorded for this clone. The chain links TRBV7-4 to TRBJ2-2; the match to TRBD1 covers 7 bases. Looked up from germline, CDR1 is SGHVT and CDR2 is SQSDAQ. The CDR3 spans 14 residues. V shed 9 bases and J 0 bases; nucleotides not matched to a gene: 4. The CDR3 bases are TGTGCCAGGGGACAGTCCACGAACACCGGGGAGCTGTTTTTT. Translation: CARGQSTNTGELFF.

The chain links TRBV19 to TRBJ1-1; no definite D call. The CDR3 is made up of 16 amino acids. Germline CDR1 and CDR2: LNHDA and SQIVND (reference sequence). Trimming took 1 base from V and 0 from J, leaving 12 bases between them. CDR3 sequence reads: CASSIAPVPVNTEAFF. The CDR3 DNA sequence: TGTGCCAGTAGTATAGCACCCGTGCCGGTGAACACTGAAGCTTTCTTT.

The V call is TRBV21-1, the J call TRBJ2-3; the table gives TRBD1 as D, unverified against the DNA. TRBV21-1 is tagged as a pseudogene. The CDR3 runs 14 residues. The CDR3 DNA reads TGTGCCAGCAGCGGACAGGGGGCTGAAGATACGCAGTATTTT. Amino acid sequence: CASSGQGAEDTQYF.

V gene TRBV7-2 combines with J gene TRBJ2-7, with TRBD2 as a possible D gene (6 bases). CDR1 is SGHTA and CDR2 is FQGNSA in the germline V gene. V lost 4 bases, J lost 7 bases, and 17 bases lay in between. This CDR3 region has 14 residues. The CDR3 loop is CASSSQSSAGEQYF. CDR3 coding DNA: TGTGCCAGCAGCTCGCAGTCATCGGCGGGGGAGCAGTACTTC.

This clone was recorded a few times. The chain uses TRBV7-9 and TRBJ2-1; D is unresolved. V was cut by 2 bases and J by 6 bases, with 5 bases left in between. This CDR3 is 12 amino acids long. CDR1 is SEHNR, CDR2 FQNEAQ, per germline (reference sequence). The CDR3 loop reads CASSLSSNEQFF. The CDR3 region has the DNA TGTGCCAGCAGCTTATCGAGCAATGAGCAGTTCTTC.

This clone appeared a few times. The chain joins TRBV5-1 to TRBJ1-5; no clear D gene. Trimming removed 2 bases at V and 5 bases at J, with 11 bases between. The CDR3 has 14 residues. The germline gives CDR1 SGHRS, CDR2 YFSETQ. This CDR3 reads CASSFGGYDQPQHF. The CDR3, as DNA: TGCGCCAGCAGCTTCGGAGGATACGATCAGCCCCAGCATTTT.

The J gene is TRBJ1-4, the V gene TRBV4-1, with D possibly being TRBD1 (5 bases). The CDR3 consists of 14 residues. V was pared by 0 bases and J by 7 bases, with 9 bases between. The germline V gene encodes CDR1 MGHRA and CDR2 YSYEKL. CDR3 sequence: CASSQERRGEKLFF. CDR3 in DNA: TGCGCCAGCAGCCAAGAACGGAGGGGTGAAAAACTGTTTTTT.

In its sample, this clone was seen a few times. The rearrangement uses TRBV9 and TRBJ2-1, with 9 bases that match TRBD1. From germline, CDR1 is SGDLS and CDR2 YYNGEE. This CDR3 contains 15 residues. Losses at the gene ends were 2 bases for V and 7 bases for J; bases not matched to a gene: 7. The CDR3 sequence is CASSVVGQGFNEQFF. CDR3 DNA sequence: TGTGCCAGCAGCGTTGTGGGACAGGGTTTTAATGAGCAGTTCTTC. Together with reference TRBV9 and TRBJ2-1, the CDR3 gives the full variable domain: DSGVTQTPKHLITATGQRVTLRCSPRSGDLSVYWYQQSLDQGLQFLIQYYNGEERAKGNILERFSAQQFPDLHSELNLSSLELGDSALYFCASSVVGQGFNEQFFGPGTRLTVL.

The rearrangement joins TRBV6-5 to TRBJ2-1; 7 nucleotides match TRBD2. Trimming took 4 bases from V and 6 from J; bases not matched to a gene: 9. The V gene's germline CDR1 is MNHEY and CDR2 SVGAGI. The CDR3 is 15 residues long. The CDR3 nucleotides are TGTGCCAGCAGTTCAAGCGGGGTTCCTCGCAATGAGCAGTTCTTC. Encoded protein: CASSSSGVPRNEQFF.

The rearrangement links TRBV6-5 to TRBJ1-1; D is undetermined. The CDR3 has 13 residues. Germline values: CDR1 MNHEY, CDR2 SVGAGI. Deletions cut 4 bases from V and 4 bases from J, with 10 bases between. The CDR3 DNA is TGTGCCAGCAGTTCTGGTGTGGCCACTGAAGCTTTCTTT. It translates to CASSSGVATEAFF.

This clone has more than one count but fewer than ten. The chain employs TRBV6-1 and TRBJ2-3, with TRBD2 matching 12 bases. J lost 4 bases, V lost 4 bases, and 3 bases had no gene match. The CDR3 is made up of 15 amino acids. Germline CDR1 reads MNHNS; CDR2 reads SASEGT. This CDR3 reads CASSGLAGGPDTQYF. CDR3 nucleotides: TGTGCCAGCAGTGGCCTAGCGGGGGGGCCAGATACGCAGTATTTT.

About this clone: The sample holds other DNA sequences that translate to the same CDR3. In nucleotides, the CDR3 is TGTGCCAGCTCCTCGGGGAACTATGGCTACACCTTC. Translated: CASSSGNYGYTF. The chain uses TRBV6-6 and TRBJ1-2, with no clear D. There are 12 residues in the CDR3. V lost 8 bases, J lost 2 bases, and 9 bases lay in between. The germline V gene has CDR1 MNHNY and CDR2 SVGAGI (reference sequence).

The V gene is TRBV19, the J gene TRBJ1-6, with D perhaps matching TRBD1 (5 bases). The length of the CDR3 is 16 residues. V was clipped by 4 bases and J by 7 bases, with 17 bases between them. In germline, CDR1 is LNHDA, CDR2 SQIVND (reference sequence). The CDR3 loop is CASSTQSGTLNSPLHF. As DNA, the CDR3 is TGTGCCAGTAGTACACAAAGCGGGACCTTAAATTCACCCCTCCACTTT.

The sample holds a few counts of this clone. The rearrangement joins TRBV30 to TRBJ1-1; D is undetermined. Looked up from germline, CDR1 is GTSNPN and CDR2 is SVGIG (reference sequence). Trimming removed 5 bases from V and 1 base from J, with 2 bases in between. This CDR3 comprises 10 residues. The CDR3 loop reads CAWQNTEAFF. As DNA, the CDR3 is TGTGCCTGGCAGAACACTGAAGCTTTCTTT.

The chain uses TRBV10-2 and TRBJ1-1, with D maybe TRBD1 (5 bases). The CDR3 totals 14 residues. The V and J ends lost 7 bases and 3 bases respectively, with 15 bases between them. CDR1 and CDR2 (germline): WSHSY, SAAADI. In nucleotides, the CDR3 is TGCGCCAGCAACCCCACGGGGGAGGACACTGAAGCTTTCTTT. It translates to CASNPTGEDTEAFF.

Comments on this clone: Compared with germline, one end of the junction differs, possibly owing to a read error. J is TRBJ2-3 and V is TRBV9, with D possibly TRBD1 on 6 matching bases. CDR3 length: 14 amino acids. Germline lookup yields CDR1 SGDLS and CDR2 YYNGEE. CDR3 nucleotide sequence: TGTGCCAGCAGCATACCGGACAGCATAGATACGCAGTATTTT. This codes for CASSIPDSIDTQYF.

This rearrangement joins TRBV28 to TRBJ1-5, with 10 positions matching TRBD1. J was trimmed by 3 bases and V by 2 bases; bases with no gene match: 10. Per the germline V gene, CDR1 is MDHEN and CDR2 is SYDVKM. The CDR3 consists of 18 residues. CDR3 region: CASSLSPFGTGDNQPQHF. DNA of the CDR3: TGTGCCAGCAGTTTAAGCCCCTTCGGGACAGGGGACAATCAGCCCCAGCATTTT.

V and J are TRBV30 and TRBJ2-2, with D perhaps TRBD2 (5 bases). Trimming left V 3 bases short and J 7 bases short, with 6 bases between. Germline CDR1 reads GTSNPN; CDR2 reads SVGIG (reference sequence). This CDR3 contains 11 residues. The CDR3 region has the DNA TGTGCCTGGAGCGGAGGCGGGGAGCTGTTTTTT. Its protein product is CAWSGGGELFF.

The chain joins TRBV7-9 to TRBJ1-2; tentatively, D is TRBD1 (6 bases). Germline V gene lookup returns CDR1 SEHNR and CDR2 FQNEAQ (reference sequence). The CDR3 has 14 amino acids. V was shortened by 4 bases and J by 8 bases, with 17 bases between the two germline ends. In nucleotides, the CDR3 is TGTGCCAGCAGCTCCCGACAGGCACCTCGAGGCTACACCTTC. Protein product: CASSSRQAPRGYTF.

This chain links TRBV9 with TRBJ2-7, with D tentatively TRBD1 (6 bases). The CDR3 is 14 amino acids. The V gene's germline CDR1 is SGDLS and CDR2 YYNGEE. The ends were cut back, 0 bases at V and 0 bases at J, with 7 bases in the middle. This chain's CDR3 is CASSVGQVSYEQYF. The CDR3 DNA is TGTGCCAGCAGCGTAGGACAGGTCTCCTACGAGCAGTACTTC.

This clone was seen a few times. The genes are TRBV5-6 and TRBJ2-5, with D perhaps matching TRBD1 (5 bases). The J call is in doubt because the DNA end fits TRBJ2-7 better. Germline V gene lookup returns CDR1 SGHDT and CDR2 YYEEEE. The CDR3 loop spans 18 amino acids. The DNA for the CDR3 is TGTGCCAGCAGCTTGGGCAGGGTTCGAGGCTTAATCTCCTACGAGCAGTACTTC. This gives the protein CASSLGRVRGLISYEQYF.

V is TRBV6-5 and J is TRBJ1-1, with 7 bases identical to TRBD1. The CDR3 has 13 residues. V was clipped by 8 bases and J by 3 bases; unmatched bases: 6. The germline V gene encodes CDR1 MNHEY and CDR2 SVGAGI. The CDR3, as DNA: TGTGCCAGCTCGAACAGGGGAGACACTGAAGCTTTCTTT. This codes for CASSNRGDTEAFF.

The V call is TRBV6-1, the J call TRBJ1-5; D call uncertain. The CDR3 consists of 14 residues. V gave up 6 bases and J gave up 0 bases, with 9 bases separating them. Per germline, CDR1 MNHNS and CDR2 SASEGT. CDR3 in amino acids: CASRYRYSNQPQHF. CDR3 sequence (DNA): TGTGCCAGCAGGTACAGATATAGCAATCAGCCCCAGCATTTT.

This chain joins TRBV18 and TRBJ1-3, with D perhaps TRBD1 (5 bases). CDR3 length: 14 amino acids. The germline V gene has CDR1 KGHSH and CDR2 LQKENI. V was clipped by 3 bases and J by 7 bases, with 13 bases between them. The CDR3 region is CASSPGRAENTIYF. CDR3 in DNA: TGTGCCAGCTCACCGGGCAGGGCAGAGAACACCATATATTTT.